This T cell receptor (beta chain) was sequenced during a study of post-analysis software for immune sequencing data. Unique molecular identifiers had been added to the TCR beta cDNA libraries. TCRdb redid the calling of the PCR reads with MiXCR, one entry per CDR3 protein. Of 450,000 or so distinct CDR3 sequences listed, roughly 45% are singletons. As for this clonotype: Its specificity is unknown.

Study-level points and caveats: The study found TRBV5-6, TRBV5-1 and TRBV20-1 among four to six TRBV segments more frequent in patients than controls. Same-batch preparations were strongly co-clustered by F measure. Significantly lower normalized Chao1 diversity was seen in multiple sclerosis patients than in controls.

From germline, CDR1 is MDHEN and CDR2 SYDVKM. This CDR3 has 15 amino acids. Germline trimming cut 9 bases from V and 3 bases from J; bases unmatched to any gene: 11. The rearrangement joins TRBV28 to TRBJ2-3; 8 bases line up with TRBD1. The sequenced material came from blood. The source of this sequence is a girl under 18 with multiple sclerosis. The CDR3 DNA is TGTGCCAGTCGACGGGACAGGCCCCCTACAGATACGCAGTATTTT. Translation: CASRRDRPPTDTQYF.